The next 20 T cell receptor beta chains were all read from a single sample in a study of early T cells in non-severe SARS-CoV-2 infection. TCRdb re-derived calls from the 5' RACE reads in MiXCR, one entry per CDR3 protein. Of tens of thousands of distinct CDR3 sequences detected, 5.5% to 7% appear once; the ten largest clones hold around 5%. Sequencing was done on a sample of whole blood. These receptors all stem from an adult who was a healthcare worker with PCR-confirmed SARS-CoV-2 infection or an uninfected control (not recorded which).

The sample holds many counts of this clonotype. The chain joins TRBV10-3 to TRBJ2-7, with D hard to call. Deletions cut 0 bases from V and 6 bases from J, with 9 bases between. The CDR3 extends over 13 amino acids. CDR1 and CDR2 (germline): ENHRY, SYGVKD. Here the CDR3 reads CAISESKGSEQYF. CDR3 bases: TGTGCCATCAGTGAGTCGAAGGGATCCGAGCAGTACTTC.

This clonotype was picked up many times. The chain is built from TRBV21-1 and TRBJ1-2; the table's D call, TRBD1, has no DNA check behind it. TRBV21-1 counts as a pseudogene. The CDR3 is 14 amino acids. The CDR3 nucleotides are TGTGCCAGCCCCAAGGGGGGCAGTTCTGATGGCTACACCTTC. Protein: CASPKGGSSDGYTF.

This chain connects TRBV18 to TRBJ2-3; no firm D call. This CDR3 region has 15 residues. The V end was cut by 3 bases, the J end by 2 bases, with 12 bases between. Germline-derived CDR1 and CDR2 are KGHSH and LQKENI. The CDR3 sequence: CASSPLVEVTDTQYF. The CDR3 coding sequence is TGTGCCAGCTCACCTTTGGTTGAGGTCACAGATACGCAGTATTTT.

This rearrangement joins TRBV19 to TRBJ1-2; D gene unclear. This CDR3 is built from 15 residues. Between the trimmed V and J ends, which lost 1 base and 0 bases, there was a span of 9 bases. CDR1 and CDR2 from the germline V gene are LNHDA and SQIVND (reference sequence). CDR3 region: CASSIGGQANYGYTF. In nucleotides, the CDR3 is TGTGCCAGTAGTATAGGAGGGCAGGCTAACTATGGCTACACCTTC. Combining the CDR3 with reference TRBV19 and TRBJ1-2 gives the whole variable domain DGGITQSPKYLFRKEGQNVTLSCEQNLNHDAMYWYRQDPGQGLRLIYYSQIVNDFQKGDIAEGYSVSREKKESFPLTVTSAQKNPTAFYLCASSIGGQANYGYTFGSGTRLTVV.

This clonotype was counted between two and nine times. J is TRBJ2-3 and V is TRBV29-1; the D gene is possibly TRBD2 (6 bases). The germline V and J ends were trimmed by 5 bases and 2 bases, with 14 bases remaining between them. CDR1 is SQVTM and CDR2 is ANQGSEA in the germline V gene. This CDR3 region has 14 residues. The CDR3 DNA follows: TGCAGCGTTCGGACTGGGGGGAACACAGATACGCAGTATTTT. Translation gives CSVRTGGNTDTQYF.

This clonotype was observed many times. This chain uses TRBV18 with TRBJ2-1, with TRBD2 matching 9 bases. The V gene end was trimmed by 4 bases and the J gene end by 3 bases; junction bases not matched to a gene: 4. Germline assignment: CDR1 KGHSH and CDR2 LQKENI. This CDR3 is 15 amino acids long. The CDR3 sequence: CASSLAGVGYNEQFF. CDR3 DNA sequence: TGTGCCAGCTCACTAGCGGGAGTAGGCTACAATGAGCAGTTCTTC.

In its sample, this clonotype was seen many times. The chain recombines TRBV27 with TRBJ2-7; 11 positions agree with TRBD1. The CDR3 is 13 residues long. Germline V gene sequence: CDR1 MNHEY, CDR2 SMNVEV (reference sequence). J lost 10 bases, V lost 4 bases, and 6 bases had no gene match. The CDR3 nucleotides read TGTGCCAGCAGTTCAGGACAGGGGGCAGACCAGTACTTC. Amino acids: CASSSGQGADQYF.

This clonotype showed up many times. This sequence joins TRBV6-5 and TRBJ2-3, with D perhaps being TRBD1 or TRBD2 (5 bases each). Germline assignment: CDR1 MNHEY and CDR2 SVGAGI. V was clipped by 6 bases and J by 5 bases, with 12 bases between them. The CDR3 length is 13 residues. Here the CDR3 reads CASRRGRKDTQYF. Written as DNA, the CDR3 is TGTGCCAGCAGAAGGGGACGGAAAGATACGCAGTATTTT.

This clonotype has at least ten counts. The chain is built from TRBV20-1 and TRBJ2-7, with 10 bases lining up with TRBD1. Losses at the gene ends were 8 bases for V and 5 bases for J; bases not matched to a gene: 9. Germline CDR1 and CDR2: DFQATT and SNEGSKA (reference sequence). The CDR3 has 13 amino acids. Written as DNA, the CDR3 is TGCAGTCCAATGGGGACAGGGGCACACGAGCAGTACTTC. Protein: CSPMGTGAHEQYF.

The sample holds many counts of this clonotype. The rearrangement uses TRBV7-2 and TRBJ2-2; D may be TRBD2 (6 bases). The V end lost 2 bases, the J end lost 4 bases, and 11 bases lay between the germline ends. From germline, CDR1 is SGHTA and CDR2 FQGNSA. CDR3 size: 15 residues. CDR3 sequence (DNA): TGTGCCAGCAGCTTATCGGGGGTCGGCACCGGGGAGCTGTTTTTT. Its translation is CASSLSGVGTGELFF.

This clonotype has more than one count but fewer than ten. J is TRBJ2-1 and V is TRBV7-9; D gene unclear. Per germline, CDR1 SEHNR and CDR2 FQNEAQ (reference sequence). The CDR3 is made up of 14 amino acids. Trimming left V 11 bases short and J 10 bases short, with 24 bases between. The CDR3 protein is CAPEELGPIKEQFF. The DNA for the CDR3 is TGTGCCCCAGAGGAGCTAGGGCCAATCAAGGAGCAGTTCTTC.

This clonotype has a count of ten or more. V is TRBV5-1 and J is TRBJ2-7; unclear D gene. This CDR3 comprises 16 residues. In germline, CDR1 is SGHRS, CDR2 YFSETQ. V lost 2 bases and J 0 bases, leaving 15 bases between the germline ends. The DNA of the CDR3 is TGCGCCAGCAGCTTTAGTCTGGACGAAAGCTCCTACGAGCAGTACTTC. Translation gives CASSFSLDESSYEQYF.

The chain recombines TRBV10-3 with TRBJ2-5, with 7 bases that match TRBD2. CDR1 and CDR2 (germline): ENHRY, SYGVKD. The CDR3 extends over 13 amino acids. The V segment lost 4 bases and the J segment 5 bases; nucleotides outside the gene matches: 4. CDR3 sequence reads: CAISGGRGETQYF. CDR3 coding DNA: TGTGCCATCAGTGGCGGGAGAGGGGAGACCCAGTACTTC.

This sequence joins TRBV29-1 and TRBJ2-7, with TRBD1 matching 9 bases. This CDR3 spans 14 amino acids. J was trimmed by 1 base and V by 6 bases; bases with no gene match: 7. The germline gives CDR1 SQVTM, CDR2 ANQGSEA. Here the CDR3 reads CSVLTGGSSYEQYF. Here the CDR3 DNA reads TGCAGCGTCCTGACAGGGGGAAGTTCCTACGAGCAGTACTTC.

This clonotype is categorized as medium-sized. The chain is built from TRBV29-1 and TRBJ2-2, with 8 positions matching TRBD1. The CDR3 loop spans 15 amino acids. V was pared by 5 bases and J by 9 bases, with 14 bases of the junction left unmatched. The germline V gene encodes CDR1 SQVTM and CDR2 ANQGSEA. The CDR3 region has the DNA TGCAGCGTTCGGACCGGGACAGGCACGGCGCGGGAGCTGTTTTTT. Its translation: CSVRTGTGTARELFF.

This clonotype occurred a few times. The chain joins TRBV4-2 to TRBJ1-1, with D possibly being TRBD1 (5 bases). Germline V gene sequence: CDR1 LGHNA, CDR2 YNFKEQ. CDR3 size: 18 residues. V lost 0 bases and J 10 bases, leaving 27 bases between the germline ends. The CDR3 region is CASSQDLYFRGAAEGAFF. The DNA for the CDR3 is TGTGCCAGCAGCCAAGATCTTTATTTTAGGGGAGCCGCCGAGGGAGCTTTCTTT.

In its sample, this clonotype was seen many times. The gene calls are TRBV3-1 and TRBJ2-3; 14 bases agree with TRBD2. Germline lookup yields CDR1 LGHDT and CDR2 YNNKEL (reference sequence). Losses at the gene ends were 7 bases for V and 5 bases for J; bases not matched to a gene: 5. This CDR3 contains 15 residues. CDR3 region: CASTGTSGSGDTQYF. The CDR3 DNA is TGTGCCAGCACAGGGACTAGCGGGAGCGGAGATACGCAGTATTTT.

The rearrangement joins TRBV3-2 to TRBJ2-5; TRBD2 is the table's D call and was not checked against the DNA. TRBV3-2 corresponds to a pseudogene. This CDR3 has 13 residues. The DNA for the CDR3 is TGTACCAGCAGCCAGGCCGGCCTCCGCACCCAGTACTTC. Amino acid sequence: CTSSQAGLRTQYF.

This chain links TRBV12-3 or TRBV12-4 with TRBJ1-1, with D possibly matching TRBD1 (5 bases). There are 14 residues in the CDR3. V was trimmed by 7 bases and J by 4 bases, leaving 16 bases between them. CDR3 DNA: TGTGCCAGCACCCTGGGAGGGGAGGGCACTGAAGCTTTCTTT. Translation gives CASTLGGEGTEAFF.

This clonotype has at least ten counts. The CDR3, as DNA: TGTGCCAGCAGCCCCCCCGGGACAGGGGGCACAGATACGCAGTATTTT. Translation: CASSPPGTGGTDTQYF. The chain has TRBV9 and TRBJ2-3, with TRBD1 identical over 10 bases. Germline CDR1 and CDR2: SGDLS and YYNGEE. The ends lost 4 bases at V and 1 base at J; junction bases unmatched: 6. The CDR3 runs to 16 residues.